These T cell receptor beta chains were read from a single sample in a study of cytomegalovirus exposure and HLA in healthy donors. Assay: immunoSEQ multiplex PCR; the TCRdb copy retains only in-frame clones and omits some. Of roughly 220,000 clones detected, around 80% appear once; the ten largest clones hold approximately 1.5%. The sequenced sample consisted of PBMCs. These receptors all stem from a man aged 45-65 years in good health and CMV-seronegative. Both conserved end residues are part of each CDR3.

CDR3 | V
CASSPGGGDVRDTQYF | TRBV18
CASSPAGGGLTDTQYF | TRBV7-8
CASSRAYNEQFF | TRBV2
CASSEGPGLAEETQYF | TRBV6-1
CASSRQGAPGYTF | TRBV28
CATKTSASTDTQYF | TRBV19
CASSPTGQTYEQYF | TRBV27
CASSARDRGYSGNTIYF | TRBV7-8
CASSLMTSLYNEQFF | TRBV28
CASSVATDVYGYTF | TRBV9
CASSQQGVNYGYTF | TRBV5-6
CASRGLAGTGLDQPQHF | TRBV28
CASSLGLAGNSPLHF | TRBV7-6
CASSLAAGGPDTQYF | TRBV5-1
CASSFLQGLDEQFF | TRBV5-1
CASSLLAPTDTQYF | TRBV7-9
CASSLTPGGTDTQYF | TRBV5-6
CASSPRRGGYEQYF | TRBV18
CASSQEPWTIREAFF | TRBV4-1
CASSLGGGGETQYF | TRBV5-1
CASSLGGAGPEAFF | TRBV5-4
CASSMYRDTYNEQFF | TRBV28
CASTSGTGASYEQYF | TRBV6-5
CASGPGHALEQYF | TRBV12-5
CASSLYGGGGSYEQYF | TRBV28
CASTRDRRSEAFF | TRBV2
CASSQGGTGLYEKLFF | TRBV4-1
CASSYDGGANTEAFF | TRBV6-5
CASSYGQGREQYF | TRBV7-3
CASSQLTRTQYF | TRBV16